This paragraph covers one T cell receptor (beta chain) sequence. No antigen is known for it. The input lacks base qualities; no much larger clone sits a single base away. The sample belongs to a study of blood T cells in healthy people across ages (dated by TCRdb to the mid-2010s). As for the study more broadly: In model experiments, template switching captured roughly one uniquely barcoded TCR beta cDNA molecule for every two T cells. The study analyzed two additional independent replicas of 1 million unique cDNA reads from the same blood draw for two donors, one aged 18 to 29 and one aged 80 or older. The donors were split into four age groups: young (average 16 years), middle-aged (39), aged (62) and long-lived (approximately 80). Using deep sequencing normalized with unique cDNA molecular identifiers, the study measured how TCR beta repertoire diversity changes with age. To avoid experimental bias, donors of different ages were spread randomly across the sequencing lanes.

Systemically healthy Caucasian individuals from Russia, some 40 in total and aged about 6 to 90 years, were included as donors. Approximately 11 milliliters of peripheral blood were drawn from each donor into EDTA-treated Vacutainer tubes. Ficoll-Paque density-gradient centrifugation was used to isolate PBMCs, with at least 7 million per sample. Total RNA was extracted from PBMCs with Trizol reagent, with at least 5 micrograms obtained per sample. The percentages of naive CD45RAhigh/CD27high T cells were determined by flow cytometry on a PBMC aliquot from every donor. The research as a whole found: Observed TCR beta diversity per million T cells fell roughly linearly with age, and a significant reduction was already apparent by age approximately 41. Conclusive comparison of naive and antigen-experienced compartments was prevented by the profiling of bulk unsorted PBMCs. Total diversity estimates from one million sequenced T cells were considered lower bounds and underestimates. A strong correlation was found between observed TCR beta diversity and the percentage of naive T cells measured by flow cytometry. The long-lived group showed more naive CD4+ T cells, fewer expanded clones and increased TCR diversity than the aged group, suggesting age selection. Because the CMV infection status of the donors was unknown, age-related changes in expanded clonotypes may potentially have been confounded.

The library was obtained by 5' RACE. The listed sequencing device is Illumina HiSeq 2500. A second roughly 6 to 12 cycle PCR used a sample-barcoded 5' primer and a J-beta primer mix. A unique molecular identifier was introduced onto each TCR beta cDNA molecule by a template-switch 5' adaptor carrying 12 random nucleotides. Each sample yielded at least 3 million CDR3-containing paired-end reads. The Mint cDNA synthesis kit, primed by a TRBC-specific oligonucleotide, was used to synthesize first-strand cDNA from all RNA. Following uracil-DNA glycosylase treatment, all cDNA underwent a first 18-cycle PCR with the universal primers M1SS and BC2_uni_R. In the authors' own workflow: Each sample was normalized by randomly selecting 1 million high-quality reads, each carrying a distinct molecular identifier. Reads with shared molecular identifiers were discarded instead of being binned into consensus sequences. MiTCR, with a Q25 quality threshold and the strictest error-elimination algorithm, was used for CDR3 identification, clonotype clustering and error correction. A nonparametric unseen species model with Euler transformation was used to estimate a lower bound on total TCR beta diversity. TCRdb passed the public sequencing reads through fastp at Q25 and MiXCR, retaining productive beta sequences. When rows share a CDR3 protein, they turn into one entry using the most common DNA and genes. TCRdb, not the authors, supplied the V and J calls. For this sample the table gives 1.5 million to 2 million distinct CDR3 sequences, of which 28% were detected only once. The top ten constitute around 7.7% of the sample.

The sequencing sample was made of blood. This receptor was obtained from a woman younger than 45 in good health.

The CDR3: CASSGLGESGPYNEQFF. The nucleotides read TGCGCCAGCAGTGGCCTGGGGGAGAGCGGGCCCTACAATGAGCAGTTCTTC. This sequence uses TRBV10-2 and TRBJ2-1; a tentative D call is TRBD2 (6 bases match). CDR1 and CDR2, looked up from the germline V gene, are WSHSY and SAAADI. Counted from cysteine to phenylalanine, this CDR3 has 17 amino acids. Only the CDR3 DNA is retained, 51 bases long and in frame from the first base. Trimming takes 4 bases from V and 2 bases from J, and the germline ends sit 18 bases apart.